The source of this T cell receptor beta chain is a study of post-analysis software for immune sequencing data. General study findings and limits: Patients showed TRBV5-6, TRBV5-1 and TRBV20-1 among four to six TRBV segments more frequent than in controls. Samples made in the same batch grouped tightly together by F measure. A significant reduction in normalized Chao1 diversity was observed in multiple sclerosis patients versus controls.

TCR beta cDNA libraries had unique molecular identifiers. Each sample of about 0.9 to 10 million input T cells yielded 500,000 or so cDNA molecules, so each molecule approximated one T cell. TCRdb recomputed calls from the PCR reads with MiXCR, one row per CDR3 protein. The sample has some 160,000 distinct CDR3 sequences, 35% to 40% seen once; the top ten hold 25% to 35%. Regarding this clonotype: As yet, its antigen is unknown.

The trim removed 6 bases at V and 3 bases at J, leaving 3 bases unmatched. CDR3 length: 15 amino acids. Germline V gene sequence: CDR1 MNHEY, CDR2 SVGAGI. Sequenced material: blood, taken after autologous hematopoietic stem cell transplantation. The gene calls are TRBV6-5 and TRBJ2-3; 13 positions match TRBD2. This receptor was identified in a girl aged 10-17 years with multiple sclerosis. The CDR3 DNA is TGTGCCAGCAGGCGGGGACTAGCGGGAACAGATACGCAGTATTTT. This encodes CASRRGLAGTDTQYF.